These 12 T cell receptor beta chains originate from one sample sequenced in a study of regulatory T cells in long-lasting Graves disease. Construction of the TCR beta libraries employed iRepertoire HTBI primers in conjunction with Arm-PCR of CDR3 regions. MiXCR, applied by TCRdb to the multiplex PCR reads, yields one record per CDR3 protein. The table shows 600,000 to 850,000 distinct CDR3 sequences, with 30% occurring only once. This sample's time point: persistent/refractory GD, antithyroid drugs over 5 years with positive TRAb. Construction of the TCR library relied on RNA isolated from PBMCs. The sample consisted of peripheral blood mononuclear cells (PBMCs), taken when the disease was refractory, from a patient treated with antithyroid drugs. The receptors were sampled from a female donor with Graves disease.

The chain is built from TRBV28 and TRBJ1-2; D might be TRBD1 (5 bases). V was pared by 6 bases and J by 6 bases, with 20 bases between. From germline, CDR1 is MDHEN and CDR2 SYDVKM. The CDR3 runs to 15 residues. CDR3 protein: CASRRGGVLENGYTF. CDR3 nucleotides: TGTGCCAGCAGACGTGGGGGGGTTCTGGAGAATGGCTACACCTTC.

The rearrangement links TRBV10-2 to TRBJ2-5; 11 bases are shared with TRBD2. Germline lookup yields CDR1 WSHSY and CDR2 SAAADI. CDR3 length: 14 amino acids. The trim removed 3 bases at V and 4 bases at J, leaving 1 base unmatched. This chain's CDR3 is CASSELAGAETQYF. In DNA form, the CDR3 reads TGCGCCAGCAGTGAACTAGCGGGAGCAGAGACCCAGTACTTC.

The chain links TRBV29-1 to TRBJ1-1; weak D call: TRBD1 (5 bases). Germline V gives CDR1 SQVTM, CDR2 ANQGSEA. V was pared by 8 bases and J by 0 bases, with 13 bases between. This CDR3 spans 13 amino acids. CDR3 DNA sequence: TGCAGCTTATCGGGGCCCATGAACACTGAAGCTTTCTTT. Translation: CSLSGPMNTEAFF.

This chain joins TRBV7-2 and TRBJ1-5; D gene ambiguous. The CDR3 is 12 amino acids. CDR1 is SGHTA and CDR2 is FQGNSA in the germline V gene. V lost 8 bases to trimming and J lost 5 bases, with 10 bases between them. CDR3 nucleotides: TGTGCCAGCCGCCGTATGGATCAGCCCCAGCATTTT. It codes for CASRRMDQPQHF.

This rearrangement joins TRBV29-1 to TRBJ1-2; TRBD1 aligns across 8 bases. Germline CDR1 SQVTM, CDR2 ANQGSEA. Losses at the gene ends were 0 bases for V and 5 bases for J; bases not matched to a gene: 8. The CDR3 is 15 residues long. The CDR3: CSVEDRQGALYGYTF. Here the CDR3 DNA reads TGCAGCGTTGAAGATCGGCAGGGGGCCCTATATGGCTACACCTTC.

In its sample, this clonotype was seen many times. The rearrangement uses TRBV27 and TRBJ1-1; a weak D match, TRBD1 (6 bases). The CDR3 is 15 amino acids. The V and J ends lost 4 bases and 1 base respectively, with 13 bases between them. CDR1 and CDR2 from the germline V gene are MNHEY and SMNVEV (reference sequence). The CDR3 loop reads CASSYSGTSNTEAFF. DNA for the CDR3: TGTGCCAGCAGTTACTCCGGGACATCGAACACTGAAGCTTTCTTT.

This clonotype was seen only a few times. This chain's CDR3 is CASSRRQGNQPQHF. The DNA of the CDR3 is TGTGCCAGCAGCCGTCGACAGGGCAATCAGCCCCAGCATTTT. This rearrangement joins TRBV7-2 to TRBJ1-5; possibly TRBD1 for D (6 bases). Trimming shortened V by 5 bases and J by 2 bases, and 10 bases separated the two germline ends. Germline loops: CDR1 SGHTA, CDR2 FQGNSA. The CDR3 sequence is 14 residues long.

The chain uses TRBV18 and TRBJ1-2; D perhaps matches TRBD1 (5 bases). V lost 3 bases to trimming and J lost 2 bases, with 13 bases between them. The germline V gene has CDR1 KGHSH and CDR2 LQKENI. The CDR3 spans 15 residues. Written as DNA, the CDR3 is TGTGCCAGCTCACCTATACAGGACATCAACTATGGCTACACCTTC. Residues: CASSPIQDINYGYTF. Looking up the rest from reference TRBV18 and TRBJ1-2 gives the full variable domain: NAGVMQNPRHLVRRRGQEARLRCSPMKGHSHVYWYRQLPEEGLKFMVYLQKENIIDESGMPKERFSAEFPKEGPSILRIQQVVRGDSAAYFCASSPIQDINYGYTFGSGTRLTVV.

This clonotype turned up a few times. The V and J genes are TRBV28 and TRBJ2-1, with TRBD1 matching over 10 bases. CDR1 and CDR2 from the germline V gene are MDHEN and SYDVKM. The V and J ends lost 5 bases and 4 bases, in that order; junction bases with no gene match: 5. CDR3 size: 15 residues. Here the CDR3 DNA reads TGTGCCAGCAGTACTTGGACAGGGGGATACAATGAGCAGTTCTTC. Encoded protein: CASSTWTGGYNEQFF.

The V gene is TRBV28, the J gene TRBJ1-3; tentative D call: TRBD1 (5 bases). The CDR3 contains 18 residues. CDR1 and CDR2 (germline): MDHEN, SYDVKM. The ends were cut back, 3 bases at V and 2 bases at J, with 20 bases in the middle. The CDR3 loop is CASSFGGLGFLPGNTIYF. The DNA of the CDR3 is TGTGCCAGCAGTTTTGGGGGATTGGGGTTCCTCCCTGGAAACACCATATATTTT.

This rearrangement joins TRBV28 to TRBJ1-4; TRBD1 is a possible D gene (5 bases). Trimming shortened V by 5 bases and J by 4 bases, and 8 bases separated the two germline ends. The CDR3 totals 13 residues. Germline CDR1 MDHEN, CDR2 SYDVKM. CDR3 sequence (DNA): TGTGCCAGCAGTGGGGGACTTAATGAAAAACTGTTTTTT. Encoded protein: CASSGGLNEKLFF.

The chain uses TRBV13 and TRBJ2-5; 10 positions agree with TRBD2. The junction had 7 bases not matched to a gene; V was cut back by 0 bases and J by 3 bases. Germline V lookup: CDR1 PRHDT, CDR2 FYEKMQ (reference sequence). The length of the CDR3 is 17 residues. CDR3 loop: CASSLGARAGGEETQYF. CDR3 bases: TGTGCCAGCAGCTTAGGGGCGCGAGCGGGAGGGGAAGAGACCCAGTACTTC. Drawing the rest from reference TRBV13 and TRBJ2-5, the complete variable domain is AAGVIQSPRHLIKEKRETATLKCYPIPRHDTVYWYQQGPGQDPQFLISFYEKMQSDKGSIPDRFSAQQFSDYHSELNMSSLELGDSALYFCASSLGARAGGEETQYFGPGTRLLVL.